The clone carrying this T cell receptor beta chain was seen a handful of times. The data are from a study of T cells in Graves' hyperthyroidism and ophthalmopathy. CDR1 SEHNR and CDR2 FQNEAQ come from the germline V gene (reference sequence). The CDR3 extends over 13 amino acids. Deletions cut 1 base from V and 7 bases from J, with 11 bases between. Amplification yielded TCR beta CDR3 regions, with RNA transcripts as the source. A set of HTBI primers served as the primers for a first-round RT-PCR of the TCR CDR3. TCRdb recomputed calls from the multiplex PCR reads with MiXCR, one row per CDR3 protein. The sample includes hundreds of thousands of distinct CDR3 sequences, more than 30% seen only once; the top ten take around 10%.

Sequences were obtained from blood. This clonotype was sampled from a man between 18 and 35 years old with Graves' hyperthyroidism. This chain joins TRBV7-9 and TRBJ2-7; no firm D call. The CDR3 bases are TGTGCCAGCAGCTTAGTAAGGGTGGAGGAGCAGTACTTC. Amino acid sequence: CASSLVRVEEQYF. The full variable domain, in which reference TRBV7-9 and TRBJ2-7 provide the parts outside the CDR3, is DTGVSQNPRHKITKRGQNVTFRCDPISEHNRLYWYRQTLGQGPEFLTYFQNEAQLEKSRLLSDRFSAERPKGSFSTLEIQRTEQGDSAMYLCASSLVRVEEQYFGPGTRLTVT.